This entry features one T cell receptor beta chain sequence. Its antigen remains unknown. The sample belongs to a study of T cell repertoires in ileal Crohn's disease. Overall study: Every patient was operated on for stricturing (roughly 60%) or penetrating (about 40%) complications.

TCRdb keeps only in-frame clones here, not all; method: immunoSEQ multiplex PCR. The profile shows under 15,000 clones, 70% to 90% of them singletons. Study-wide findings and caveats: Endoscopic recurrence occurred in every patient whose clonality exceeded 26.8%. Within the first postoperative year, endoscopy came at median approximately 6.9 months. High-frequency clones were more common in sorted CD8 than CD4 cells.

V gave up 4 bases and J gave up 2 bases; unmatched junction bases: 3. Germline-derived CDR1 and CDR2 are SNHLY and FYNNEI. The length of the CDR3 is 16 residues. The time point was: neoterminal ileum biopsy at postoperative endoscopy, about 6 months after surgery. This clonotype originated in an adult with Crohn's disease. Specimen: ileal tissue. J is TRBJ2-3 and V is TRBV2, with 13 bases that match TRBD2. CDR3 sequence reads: CASSAGLAGPTDTQYF. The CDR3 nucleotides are TGTGCCAGCAGTGCGGGACTAGCGGGACCCACAGATACGCAGTATTTT.